A single sample gave rise to the 28 T cell receptor gamma chains below, sequenced in a study of Vδ1+ human thymocytes. Whole-study findings and limits: Highly polyclonal TRG and TRD repertoires with Gaussian CDR3 length distributions appeared in thymus.

No antigen has been assigned to these receptors. Extracted RNA was reverse transcribed into cDNA. Multiplex PCR used pooled V-gene forward primers and a constant-region reverse primer to amplify CDR3s. TCRdb reanalysed the multiplex PCR reads via CATT. Of 30,000 to 45,000 gamma-chain clones in the sample, just over 20% are singletons; the top ten hold about 1.8%. Material for sequencing was Vdelta1+ gamma-delta thymocytes from the thymus. Subset meaning: FACS-sorted CD3+ TCRalphabeta- TCRVdelta1+ TCRVdelta2- thymocytes. Source of these receptors: a girl under three years old who had congenital heart surgery.

This clone has a handful of counts. This chain uses TRGV4 with TRGJ1 or TRGJ2. This CDR3 has 13 amino acids. Germline values: CDR1 EGSTGY, CDR2 YDSYTSSV. V lost 4 bases and J lost 6; bases outside the gene matches: 9. This CDR3 is CATWELTSYKKLF. The CDR3 coding sequence is TGTGCCACCTGGGAGCTTACATCTTATAAGAAACTCTTT.

This clone was detected a few times. The chain has TRGV2 and TRGJ1 or TRGJ2. Germline CDR1 reads EGSNGY; CDR2 reads YDSYNSKV. Trimming cost V 3 bases and J 5 bases; bases outside gene matches: 7. The CDR3 has 13 amino acids. The CDR3 nucleotides are TGTGCCACCTGGGACTCGCAAGATTATAAGAAACTCTTT. Protein: CATWDSQDYKKLF.

The chain recombines TRGV4 with TRGJ1 or TRGJ2. In germline, CDR1 is EGSTGY, CDR2 YDSYTSSV. The CDR3 is 14 residues long. Germline trimming cut 2 bases from V and 4 bases from J; bases unmatched to any gene: 8. The CDR3 nucleotides are TGTGCCACCTGGGATGCTCCTGCGTATTATAAGAAACTCTTT. This sequence encodes CATWDAPAYYKKLF.

Concerning this clone: A clone one base away is much larger, so this may be a read error. The rearrangement uses TRGV3 and TRGJ1 or TRGJ2. V shed 6 bases and J 4 bases; nucleotides not matched to a gene: 3. The CDR3 covers 11 residues. Germline CDR1 reads VTNTFY; CDR2 reads YDVSTARD (reference sequence). Here the CDR3 DNA reads TGTGCCACCTGGCACTATTATAAGAAACTCTTT. Its protein product is CATWHYYKKLF.

This clone occurred a few times. The chain links TRGV9 to TRGJ1 or TRGJ2. CDR3 length: 12 amino acids. Unmatched junction bases numbered 5, after V lost 2 bases and J lost 7 bases. Per germline, CDR1 GITISATS and CDR2 ISYDGTV (reference sequence). This CDR3 reads CALWEELYKKLF. CDR3 sequence (DNA): TGTGCCTTGTGGGAGGAATTGTATAAGAAACTCTTT.

The chain joins TRGV4 to TRGJ1 or TRGJ2. Unmatched junction bases numbered 4, after V lost 5 bases and J lost 0 bases. The CDR3 loop spans 13 amino acids. The germline CDR1 and CDR2 sequences are EGSTGY and YDSYTSSV. In nucleotides, the CDR3 is TGTGCCACCTGGGTGTTGAATTATTATAAGAAACTCTTT. It yields the protein CATWVLNYYKKLF.

This rearrangement joins TRGV8 to TRGJ1 or TRGJ2. The length of the CDR3 is 11 residues. The trim removed 2 bases at V and 8 bases at J, leaving 3 bases unmatched. The germline V gene has CDR1 VENAVY and CDR2 YDSYNSRV. The CDR3 is CATWDMNKKLF. For the CDR3, the DNA is TGTGCCACCTGGGATATGAATAAGAAACTCTTT.

This clone is categorized as medium-sized (0.01 to 0.1%). The same CDR3 arises from other DNA sequences in this sample as well. The chain joins TRGV4 to TRGJ1 or TRGJ2. The CDR3 extends over 11 amino acids. Germline assignment: CDR1 EGSTGY and CDR2 YDSYTSSV. After removal of 0 bases from V and 10 bases from J, the junction contained 3 bases not matched to a gene. As DNA, the CDR3 is TGTGCCACCTGGGATGGGCAGAAGAAACTCTTT. It encodes CATWDGQKKLF.

Worth noting for this clone: A far larger clone is one base from this, pointing to a likely read error. Other DNA sequences in this sample translate to the same CDR3. J is TRGJ1 or TRGJ2 and V is TRGV2. V dropped 0 bases and J dropped 4; count of bases not matched to a gene: 3. The CDR3 loop spans 13 amino acids. Per germline, CDR1 EGSNGY and CDR2 YDSYNSKV. CDR3 nucleotide sequence: TGTGCCACCTGGGACGGGAAGTATTATAAGAAACTCTTT. Residues: CATWDGKYYKKLF.

This clone was seen a few times. The chain is built from TRGV2 and TRGJ1 or TRGJ2. The CDR3 contains 14 residues. Germline V gene sequence: CDR1 EGSNGY, CDR2 YDSYNSKV. The V and J ends lost 1 base and 9 bases, in that order; junction bases with no gene match: 12. The CDR3: CATWDGLKPTKKLF. CDR3 nucleotides: TGTGCCACCTGGGACGGACTTAAACCCACTAAGAAACTCTTT.

The chain combines TRGV8 with TRGJ1 or TRGJ2. CDR3 length equals 14 residues. Germline assignment: CDR1 VENAVY and CDR2 YDSYNSRV. V gave up 1 base and J gave up 7 bases; unmatched junction bases: 10. The CDR3 DNA follows: TGTGCCACCTGGGATAGATCGGGGCAGTATAAGAAACTCTTT. This encodes CATWDRSGQYKKLF.

This clone has ten or more counts. Other DNA sequences in the sample encode the same CDR3. The chain joins TRGV3 to TRGJ1 or TRGJ2. Trimming cost V 5 bases and J 3 bases; bases outside gene matches: 4. The CDR3 totals 12 residues. CDR1 and CDR2 (germline): VTNTFY, YDVSTARD (reference sequence). The CDR3 bases are TGTGCCACCTGGGGGGGTTATTATAAGAAACTCTTT. Translated, it gives CATWGGYYKKLF.

This rearrangement joins TRGV9 to TRGJP1. CDR3 length equals 18 residues. The germline gives CDR1 GITISATS, CDR2 ISYDGTV (reference sequence). With V trimmed by 1 base and J by 0 bases, 11 bases remained unmatched. CDR3 nucleotides: TGTGCCTTGTGGGAGGTTGAACCCGAAGATACCACTGGTTGGTTCAAGATATTT. This sequence encodes CALWEVEPEDTTGWFKIF.

The chain combines TRGV9 with TRGJP2. V was pared by 0 bases and J by 2 bases, with 6 bases of the junction left unmatched. The CDR3 spans 16 residues. CDR1 and CDR2 (germline): GITISATS, ISYDGTV (reference sequence). The chain's CDR3 is CALWEVQESSDWIKTF. DNA of the CDR3: TGTGCCTTGTGGGAGGTGCAAGAGAGTAGTGATTGGATCAAGACGTTT.

On this clone itself: The same CDR3 can be traced to other DNA sequences in this sample. The chain links TRGV2 to TRGJ1 or TRGJ2. The trim removed 0 bases at V and 10 bases at J, leaving 6 bases unmatched. This CDR3 comprises 12 residues. Germline V gene data show CDR1 as EGSNGY and CDR2 as YDSYNSKV. Here the CDR3 DNA reads TGTGCCACCTGGGACGGGCCTGGAAAGAAACTCTTT. This encodes CATWDGPGKKLF.

J is TRGJ1 or TRGJ2 and V is TRGV9. V lost 2 bases, J lost 12 bases, and 10 bases stayed unmatched. This CDR3 has 12 residues. Germline-derived CDR1 and CDR2 are GITISATS and ISYDGTV (reference sequence). CDR3 nucleotide sequence: TGTGCCTTGTGGGAGGCGTCAGGGTGGAAACTCTTT. It encodes CALWEASGWKLF.

This chain links TRGV2 with TRGJP2. The J segment lost 0 bases and the V segment lost 5 bases, leaving 6 bases of the junction unmatched. Germline CDR1 is EGSNGY and CDR2 is YDSYNSKV. The CDR3 length is 15 residues. The CDR3 nucleotides are TGTGCCACCTGGGCTAAACATAGTAGTGATTGGATCAAGACGTTT. Protein product: CATWAKHSSDWIKTF.

This clone was seen a handful of times. The same CDR3 can be traced to other DNA sequences in this sample. This chain joins TRGV2 and TRGJ1 or TRGJ2. Germline values: CDR1 EGSNGY, CDR2 YDSYNSKV. The CDR3 has 14 residues. The V and J ends lost 0 bases and 7 bases, in that order; junction bases with no gene match: 9. In nucleotides, the CDR3 is TGTGCCACCTGGGACGGGCCGTTGAGATATAAGAAACTCTTT. This codes for CATWDGPLRYKKLF.

The V and J genes are TRGV2 and TRGJ1 or TRGJ2. V dropped 0 bases and J dropped 6; count of bases not matched to a gene: 8. CDR3 length: 14 amino acids. Per the germline V gene, CDR1 is EGSNGY and CDR2 is YDSYNSKV. CDR3 residues: CATWDGRLCYKKLF. The CDR3 nucleotides are TGTGCCACCTGGGACGGGCGTTTGTGTTATAAGAAACTCTTT.

A single count supports this clone. The genes are TRGV9 and TRGJ1 or TRGJ2. Germline values: CDR1 GITISATS, CDR2 ISYDGTV (reference sequence). Germline trimming cut 0 bases from V and 4 bases from J; bases unmatched to any gene: 15. This CDR3 has 17 amino acids. In DNA form, the CDR3 reads TGTGCCTTGTGGGAGGTGGACCCTGGGACGGAATATTATAAGAAACTCTTT. Its protein is CALWEVDPGTEYYKKLF.

This clone was counted only a few times. The V gene is TRGV2, the J gene TRGJ1 or TRGJ2. The junction had 6 bases not matched to a gene; V was cut back by 4 bases and J by 12 bases. The germline CDR1 and CDR2 sequences are EGSNGY and YDSYNSKV. CDR3 length equals 10 residues. CDR3 region: CATWDFGKLF. The CDR3 DNA reads as TGTGCCACCTGGGATTTTGGGAAACTCTTT.

On this clone itself: This specimen includes other DNA sequences encoding the same CDR3. This sequence joins TRGV9 and TRGJ1 or TRGJ2. V lost 2 bases and J lost 5; bases outside the gene matches: 6. The CDR3 runs to 13 residues. Looked up from germline, CDR1 is GITISATS and CDR2 is ISYDGTV (reference sequence). The chain's CDR3 is CALWEALNYKKLF. In DNA, the CDR3 is TGTGCCTTGTGGGAGGCTTTGAATTATAAGAAACTCTTT.

This chain links TRGV4 with TRGJ1 or TRGJ2. Germline V gene sequence: CDR1 EGSTGY, CDR2 YDSYTSSV. The CDR3 length is 11 residues. V was pared by 5 bases and J by 10 bases, with 8 bases of the junction left unmatched. CDR3 amino acids: CATWGSSKKLF. DNA of the CDR3: TGTGCCACCTGGGGGTCGTCGAAGAAACTCTTT.

This clone turned up a few times. This chain uses TRGV2 with TRGJ1 or TRGJ2. V lost 3 bases and J lost 3; bases outside the gene matches: 8. Germline V lookup: CDR1 EGSNGY, CDR2 YDSYNSKV. CDR3 length: 14 amino acids. The CDR3 is CATWDPLTYYKKLF. The CDR3 coding sequence is TGTGCCACCTGGGACCCGCTAACTTATTATAAGAAACTCTTT.

The chain combines TRGV9 with TRGJP1. Trimming took 11 bases from V and 4 from J; bases not matched to a gene: 4. CDR3 size: 11 residues. Germline V lookup: CDR1 GITISATS, CDR2 ISYDGTV (reference sequence). CDR3 nucleotides: TGTGCCTCGGACACTGGTTGGTTCAAGATATTT. It translates to CASDTGWFKIF.

With regard to this clone: The sample has other DNA sequences that encode this CDR3 too. This sequence joins TRGV8 and TRGJ1 or TRGJ2. The J segment lost 7 bases and the V segment lost 2 bases, leaving 5 bases of the junction unmatched. CDR1 and CDR2 (germline): VENAVY, YDSYNSRV. The CDR3 is 12 residues long. The CDR3 DNA sequence: TGTGCCACCTGGGATAACCGCTATAAGAAACTCTTT. Amino acid sequence: CATWDNRYKKLF.

This clone has just one count. This could be a read error, since a much larger clone is one nucleotide away. The chain joins TRGV4 to TRGJP2. V trimming: 1 base; J trimming: 0 bases; junction bases outside the gene matches: 2. From germline, CDR1 is EGSTGY and CDR2 YDSYTSSV. This CDR3 contains 15 residues. This CDR3 is CATWDGNSSDWIKTF. The CDR3 bases are TGTGCCACCTGGGATGGTAATAGTAGTGATTGGATCAAGACGTTT.

This clone was seen a handful of times. The genes are TRGV4 and TRGJ1 or TRGJ2. CDR1 and CDR2 from the germline V gene are EGSTGY and YDSYTSSV. The CDR3 covers 11 residues. The V and J ends lost 7 bases and 5 bases, in that order; junction bases with no gene match: 5. The CDR3 DNA reads TGTGCCACCTGCGAGGATTATAAGAAACTCTTT. It is translated as CATCEDYKKLF.